This is a list of T cell receptor beta chains from one sample in a study of blood T cells in healthy people across ages. Each CDR3 protein is one row after TCRdb ran MiXCR on the 5' RACE reads. The data show more than 500,000 distinct CDR3 sequences, roughly 28% seen once. Sequenced material: blood. These TCRs come from a woman aged 70-85 years in good health. CDR3s include the opening cysteine and the closing phenylalanine or tryptophan. Each record gives: clone size, D gene, V gene, J gene, CDR3 DNA, CDR3 protein. The D gene is left open where the match is weak. The size of a clone is reported for some rows only, either as once, few or many, or as a class for expanded clones.

clone_size: many
d_call: .
v_call: TRBV6-1
j_call: TRBJ2-2
cdr3_nt: TGTGCCAGCAGGCTGCAGAACACCGGGGAGCTGTTTTTT
cdr3_aa: CASRLQNTGELFF

clone_size: few
d_call: .
v_call: TRBV7-9
j_call: TRBJ2-7
cdr3_nt: TGTGCCAGCAGCATACGTGGGGGGGCCTCCTACGAGCAGTACTTC
cdr3_aa: CASSIRGGASYEQYF

clone_size: .
d_call: TRBD1
v_call: TRBV4-1
j_call: TRBJ2-7
cdr3_nt: TGCGCCAGCAGCCCTAATCTCCCGGGACAGCACTACGAGCAGTACTTC
cdr3_aa: CASSPNLPGQHYEQYF

clone_size: .
d_call: .
v_call: TRBV3-1
j_call: TRBJ1-6
cdr3_nt: TGTGCCAGCATCCAAGACAGGTTCCGATTTTCACCCCTCCACTTT
cdr3_aa: CASIQDRFRFSPLHF

clone_size: few
d_call: .
v_call: TRBV10-3
j_call: TRBJ1-4
cdr3_nt: TGTGCCATCAGTGAGTCTGGAGGGCTAGGGGAAAAACTGTTTTTT
cdr3_aa: CAISESGGLGEKLFF

clone_size: .
d_call: .
v_call: TRBV7-2
j_call: TRBJ2-2
cdr3_nt: TGTGCCAGCAGCGGACAGATAAACACCGGGGAGCTGTTTTTT
cdr3_aa: CASSGQINTGELFF

clone_size: many
d_call: TRBD1
v_call: TRBV29-1
j_call: TRBJ2-5
cdr3_nt: TGCAGTGTCTTCTCTGGACAGGCGGAAGAGACCCAGTACTTC
cdr3_aa: CSVFSGQAEETQYF

clone_size: .
d_call: TRBD1
v_call: TRBV4-1
j_call: TRBJ2-5
cdr3_nt: TGTGCCAGCAGCTCCGGACAGGGGATCGAGGAGACCCAGTACTTC
cdr3_aa: CASSSGQGIEETQYF

clone_size: .
d_call: TRBD2
v_call: TRBV9
j_call: TRBJ2-3
cdr3_nt: TGTGCCAGCAGCCCGGGACTAGCGGGGGGGCAGGGAGATACGCAGTATTTT
cdr3_aa: CASSPGLAGGQGDTQYF

clone_size: .
d_call: TRBD2
v_call: TRBV20-1
j_call: TRBJ2-1
cdr3_nt: TGCAGTGCTAGAGTAGTGGGAGGGCCCCAAGATGAGCAGTTCTTC
cdr3_aa: CSARVVGGPQDEQFF

clone_size: once
d_call: TRBD2
v_call: TRBV9
j_call: TRBJ2-5
cdr3_nt: TGTGCCAGCAGCGTAGGAAGCGGGGGGCCCCAAGAGACCCAGTACTTC
cdr3_aa: CASSVGSGGPQETQYF

clone_size: .
d_call: .
v_call: TRBV20-1
j_call: TRBJ2-4
cdr3_nt: TGCAGTGCTCGTGACTGGACTGGGGCCAAAAACATTCAGTACTTC
cdr3_aa: CSARDWTGAKNIQYF

clone_size: .
d_call: TRBD1
v_call: TRBV29-1
j_call: TRBJ1-1
cdr3_nt: TGCAGCGTTGGGACAGGGTTGAACACTGAAGCTTTCTTT
cdr3_aa: CSVGTGLNTEAFF

clone_size: .
d_call: .
v_call: TRBV12-3/TRBV12-4
j_call: TRBJ2-3
cdr3_nt: TGTGCCAGCAGCCGAAACTGGGACACAGATACGCAGTACTTT
cdr3_aa: CASSRNWDTDTQYF

clone_size: many
d_call: TRBD1
v_call: TRBV6-2/TRBV6-3
j_call: TRBJ1-5
cdr3_nt: TGTGCCAGCTATGGACAGGGTGATCAGCCCCAGCATTTT
cdr3_aa: CASYGQGDQPQHF

clone_size: .
d_call: .
v_call: TRBV29-1
j_call: TRBJ2-7
cdr3_nt: TGCAGCGTTGGACCGGTATGGGGCCGCGAGCAGTACTTC
cdr3_aa: CSVGPVWGREQYF

clone_size: once
d_call: .
v_call: TRBV5-1
j_call: TRBJ1-1
cdr3_nt: TGCGCCAGCAGCCCTCGGACCGATTTCGGTGAAGCTTTCTTT
cdr3_aa: CASSPRTDFGEAFF

clone_size: .
d_call: .
v_call: TRBV4-1
j_call: TRBJ1-4
cdr3_nt: TGCGCCAGCAGCCAAGATCTGTCCGGGGTGGGTGAAAAACTGTTTTTT
cdr3_aa: CASSQDLSGVGEKLFF

clone_size: .
d_call: TRBD2
v_call: TRBV4-2
j_call: TRBJ2-1
cdr3_nt: TGTGCCAGCAGCCAAGTCGCAGTCCCTAGCGGGAGATACAATGAGCAGTTCTTC
cdr3_aa: CASSQVAVPSGRYNEQFF

clone_size: .
d_call: .
v_call: TRBV18
j_call: TRBJ1-5
cdr3_nt: TGTGCCAGCTCACCACCGTCGGTGAGCAATCAGCCCCAGCATTTT
cdr3_aa: CASSPPSVSNQPQHF

clone_size: few
d_call: TRBD2
v_call: TRBV20-1
j_call: TRBJ2-5
cdr3_nt: TGCAGTGCCCACCCGGGAGGGAGGTGGCGACAAGAGACCCGGTACTTC
cdr3_aa: CSAHPGGRWRQETRYF

clone_size: .
d_call: TRBD1
v_call: TRBV9
j_call: TRBJ1-5
cdr3_nt: TGTGCCAGAGGGGGACAGGCCGTCAATCAGCCCCAGCATTTT
cdr3_aa: CARGGQAVNQPQHF

clone_size: many
d_call: .
v_call: TRBV4-2
j_call: TRBJ1-5
cdr3_nt: TGTGCCAGCAGCCAAGGTACCAGGGAAAATCAGCCCCAGCATTTT
cdr3_aa: CASSQGTRENQPQHF

clone_size: .
d_call: TRBD2
v_call: TRBV3-1
j_call: TRBJ2-5
cdr3_nt: TGTGCCAGCAGCCACGATAGCGGGGGGGCCTTCTACAATGAGCAGTCCTTC
cdr3_aa: CASSHDSGGAFYNEQSF

clone_size: few
d_call: TRBD1
v_call: TRBV20-1
j_call: TRBJ1-1
cdr3_nt: TGCAGTGCTAGACCGACAGGGTGGGGCACTGAAGCTTTCTTT
cdr3_aa: CSARPTGWGTEAFF

clone_size: few
d_call: .
v_call: TRBV20-1
j_call: TRBJ1-2
cdr3_nt: TGCAGTGCCCCGGAGATCAGCTATGGCTACACCTTC
cdr3_aa: CSAPEISYGYTF

clone_size: .
d_call: .
v_call: TRBV27
j_call: TRBJ1-1
cdr3_nt: TGTGCCAGCAGTTTGGGCGCCGGACGGGCATCCACTGAAGCTTTCTTT
cdr3_aa: CASSLGAGRASTEAFF

clone_size: .
d_call: TRBD1
v_call: TRBV12-5
j_call: TRBJ1-2
cdr3_nt: TGTGCTAGTGGGTCGACAGGGGGCGACTATGGCTACACCTTC
cdr3_aa: CASGSTGGDYGYTF

clone_size: .
d_call: .
v_call: TRBV5-1
j_call: TRBJ2-1
cdr3_nt: TGCGCCAGCAGCTTGGTGCTAACGAGCTCCTACAATGAGCAGTTCTTC
cdr3_aa: CASSLVLTSSYNEQFF

clone_size: few
d_call: TRBD1
v_call: TRBV5-1
j_call: TRBJ2-2
cdr3_nt: TGCGCCAGCAGTCGGACAGGGAGAACCGGGGAGCTGTTTTTT
cdr3_aa: CASSRTGRTGELFF

clone_size: few
d_call: .
v_call: TRBV9
j_call: TRBJ1-4
cdr3_nt: TGTGCCAGCAGCGCCAGCCAGGGTAATGAAAAACTGTTTTTT
cdr3_aa: CASSASQGNEKLFF

clone_size: .
d_call: .
v_call: TRBV7-8
j_call: TRBJ1-2
cdr3_nt: TGTGCCAGCAGCCCTCAGTCTTTCTCACAGGGCTACACCTTC
cdr3_aa: CASSPQSFSQGYTF